The sequence of this T cell receptor (beta chain) was determined in a study of cytomegalovirus exposure and HLA in healthy donors. Broader study findings: Compared with the roughly 700-donor mean, an Asian-associated ancestry cluster reportedly had fewer N-insertions, according to a later analysis.

On this clone itself: The antigen is not known.

The CDR3 is made up of 12 amino acids. Deletions cut 6 bases from V and 6 bases from J, with 12 bases between. Germline lookup yields CDR1 MNHNY and CDR2 SVGAGI (reference sequence). The PCR was carried out with 60 Vbeta primers and 13 Jbeta primers. Assay: immunoSEQ multiplex PCR; the TCRdb copy retains only in-frame clones and omits some. The sample lists under 200,000 clones; 79% were seen once. The chain links TRBV6-6 to TRBJ2-7, with D perhaps matching TRBD1 (5 bases). This TCR was recovered from a woman aged 25 to 39 in good health and CMV-seropositive. The sequencing input was PBMCs. CDR3 sequence: CASSPDSLEQYF. The DNA of the CDR3 is TGTGCCAGCAGCCCCGACAGCCTCGAGCAGTACTTC.